This T cell receptor beta chain stems from a study of cytomegalovirus exposure and HLA in healthy donors. For the study at large: One earlier analysis, a look at 150 million to 200 million T cells, found roughly 120 million unique TCR beta sequences. The early release's HLA-typed donors yielded some 85 million unique TCRs. Overall study results and limits: Sequences of the TCR beta chain were said to predict the HLA-A and HLA-B alleles of most subjects accurately.

Researchers ran the PCR with 60 Vbeta and 13 Jbeta primers. Clones were read by immunoSEQ multiplex PCR, and TCRdb kept only the in-frame ones, dropping some. Altogether 150,000 to 200,000 clones are present, 75% to 85% being singletons, with the ten largest covering 3.7%. As to this clone: Its specificity is not known.

Germline values: CDR1 MNHNY, CDR2 SVGAGI (reference sequence). Deletions cut 2 bases from V and 6 bases from J, with 10 bases between. This CDR3 is 14 amino acids long. This receptor was identified in a woman aged 55-70 years in good health and CMV-seropositive. This sequence joins TRBV6-6 and TRBJ2-2; possibly TRBD1 for D (6 bases). Sequencing was carried out using PBMCs. As DNA, the CDR3 is TGTGCCAGCAGTTACGATAGGGGGTCCGGGGAGCTGTTTTTT. It yields the protein CASSYDRGSGELFF.